One T cell receptor (beta chain) is described in this entry. Its cognate antigen is unknown. The CDR3 consists of 14 residues. The V gene's germline CDR1 is SGHTA and CDR2 FQGTGA. V lost 4 bases and J 5 bases, leaving 13 bases between the germline ends. The data were taken from a study of T cells after posttransplantation cyclophosphamide. The study, taken as a whole, reports: After PTCy, TRB diversity resembled that of CNI/methotrexate controls. Later blood repertoires were often dominated by clones from the donor CD8+ memory compartment.

Some clones are missing from TCRdb's copy, which holds only in-frame ones; the method was immunoSEQ multiplex PCR. The table lists approximately 30,000 clones, about nine tenths of them singletons. This chain links TRBV7-3 with TRBJ2-3, with a weak D call TRBD2 (6 bases). The specimen was PBMCs. This clonotype originated in a man aged 50-60 years. The CDR3 sequence is CASSSGLPGDTQYF. The CDR3 DNA sequence: TGTGCCAGCAGCTCGGGACTCCCAGGAGATACGCAGTATTTT. The entire variable domain, with the rest obtained from reference TRBV7-3 and TRBJ2-3, is as follows: GAGVSQTPSNKVTEKGKYVELRCDPISGHTALYWYRQSLGQGPEFLIYFQGTGAADDSGLPNDRFFAVRPEGSVSTLKIQRTERGDSAVYLCASSSGLPGDTQYFGPGTRLTVL.